These 28 T cell receptor beta chains originate from one sample sequenced in a study of blood T cell repertoires in COVID-19. The assay was immunoSEQ multiplex PCR, and TCRdb's table has in-frame clones only and misses some. The sample includes some 260,000 clones, over 80% of them seen just once. The specimen was peripheral blood. The receptor source for this set is a woman aged 65 to 85 with COVID-19, enrolled during active disease.

This clone showed up just once. The chain uses TRBV12-5 and TRBJ2-2; the D gene is possibly TRBD1 (5 bases). The CDR3 consists of 14 residues. Germline CDR1 and CDR2: LGHNT and FRNRAP. Trimming left V 5 bases short and J 6 bases short, with 13 bases between. CDR3 loop: CASGQTVRAGELFF. CDR3 in DNA: TGTGCTAGTGGTCAGACGGTCAGGGCCGGGGAGCTGTTTTTT. The variable domain in full, completed from reference TRBV12-5 and TRBJ2-2, reads DARVTQTPRHKVTEMGQEVTMRCQPILGHNTVFWYRQTMMQGLELLAYFRNRAPLDDSGMPKDRFSAEMPDATLATLKIQPSEPRDSAVYFCASGQTVRAGELFFGEGSRLTVL.

This clone occurred once. The J gene is TRBJ2-5, the V gene TRBV19; the match to TRBD1 covers 11 bases. The CDR3 length is 16 residues. The J segment lost 3 bases and the V segment lost 4 bases, leaving 7 bases of the junction unmatched. Germline V gene lookup returns CDR1 LNHDA and CDR2 SQIVND (reference sequence). For the CDR3, the DNA is TGTGCCAGTAGTAGTTGGACAGGGGGCCAAGAAGAGACCCAGTACTTC. This encodes CASSSWTGGQEETQYF.

The V call is TRBV28, the J call TRBJ1-6; perhaps TRBD1 as D (5 bases). Trimming left V 0 bases short and J 9 bases short, with 15 bases between. Germline assignment: CDR1 MDHEN and CDR2 SYDVKM. The CDR3 has 16 amino acids. The chain's CDR3 is CASSLWGGGAGSPLHF. The CDR3 DNA sequence: TGTGCCAGCAGTTTATGGGGTGGAGGGGCTGGTTCACCCCTCCACTTT.

The chain uses TRBV11-3 and TRBJ2-2, with D possibly being TRBD2 (5 bases). Germline V gene data show CDR1 as SGHNT and CDR2 as YENEEA. The germline V and J ends were trimmed by 5 bases and 4 bases, with 8 bases remaining between them. The CDR3 is made up of 13 amino acids. The CDR3 region is CASSPRGTGELFF. The CDR3 region has the DNA TGTGCCAGCAGCCCCCGGGGCACCGGGGAGCTGTTTTTT. Using reference TRBV11-3 and TRBJ2-2 for the parts outside the CDR3, the full variable domain is EAGVVQSPRYKIIEKKQPVAFWCNPISGHNTLYWYLQNLGQGPELLIRYENEEAVDDSQLPKDRFSAERLKGVDSTLKIQPAELGDSAVYLCASSPRGTGELFFGEGSRLTVL.

This sequence joins TRBV2 and TRBJ2-5; TRBD2 matches at 9 bases. V lost 8 bases and J lost 4; bases outside the gene matches: 11. Looked up from germline, CDR1 is SNHLY and CDR2 is FYNNEI. The CDR3 length is 15 residues. The CDR3 region has the DNA TGTGCCAGCCTGCCCCTTTCAGCGGGAGGAGAGACCCAGTACTTC. Translated: CASLPLSAGGETQYF.

This chain connects TRBV5-1 to TRBJ2-6; 7 bases line up with TRBD1. V was pared by 5 bases and J by 4 bases, with 12 bases of the junction left unmatched. Germline loops: CDR1 SGHRS, CDR2 YFSETQ. The CDR3 is 17 amino acids. CDR3 DNA: TGCGCCAGCAGTTTTCTGACAGGGACGTTGGGGGCCAACGTCCTGACTTTC. This codes for CASSFLTGTLGANVLTF.

The gene calls are TRBV6-6 and TRBJ1-4; TRBD1 might be the D (6 bases). This CDR3 spans 14 amino acids. CDR1 is MNHNY, CDR2 SVGAGI, per germline (reference sequence). The V and J ends lost 3 bases and 5 bases respectively, with 10 bases between them. The CDR3 region has the DNA TGTGCCAGCAGTTATTATACAGGGAATGAAAAACTGTTTTTT. Protein product: CASSYYTGNEKLFF.

The DNA of the CDR3 is TGTGCCAGCAGTTCGGGACAGGTATCCTACGAGCAGTACTTC. Protein sequence: CASSSGQVSYEQYF. The chain is built from TRBV27 and TRBJ2-7; 8 nucleotides agree with TRBD1. The length of the CDR3 is 14 residues. J was trimmed by 1 base and V by 4 bases; bases with no gene match: 3. Germline CDR1 reads MNHEY; CDR2 reads SMNVEV (reference sequence).

The chain is built from TRBV15 and TRBJ2-5; 8 bases match TRBD1. Germline V lookup: CDR1 LNHNV, CDR2 YYDKDF (reference sequence). V lost 5 bases to trimming and J lost 4 bases; unmatched junction nucleotides: 12. CDR3 length: 16 amino acids. The CDR3 nucleotides are TGTGCCACCAGCGGGAATGGACAGGGTCGGAGAGAGACCCAGTACTTC. Residues: CATSGNGQGRRETQYF.

This clone has just one count. The chain is built from TRBV28 and TRBJ1-1; D gene unclear. V was clipped by 5 bases and J by 4 bases, with 17 bases between them. The V gene's germline CDR1 is MDHEN and CDR2 SYDVKM. This CDR3 comprises 15 residues. The CDR3 sequence: CASSGNGFRRTEAFF. CDR3 nucleotide sequence: TGTGCCAGCAGTGGTAACGGTTTTCGCCGCACTGAAGCTTTCTTT.

The chain is built from TRBV7-9 and TRBJ1-4, with D possibly TRBD1 on 5 matching bases. There are 15 residues in the CDR3. Germline CDR1 is SEHNR and CDR2 is FQNEAQ (reference sequence). With 2 bases removed from V and 8 bases from J, the gap between germline ends came to 15 bases. The CDR3 coding sequence is TGTGCCAGCAGCTTACTGTCGGGCGGGGCCGAAAAACTGTTTTTT. Translated, it gives CASSLLSGGAEKLFF.

Only one count was recorded for this clone. The CDR3: CASGASGISYNEQFF. The CDR3 DNA reads as TGTGCTAGTGGTGCAAGCGGGATTTCCTACAATGAGCAGTTCTTC. This sequence joins TRBV12-5 and TRBJ2-1; 7 bases line up with TRBD2. J lost 1 base, V lost 5 bases, and 5 bases had no gene match. There are 15 residues in the CDR3. Germline V gene data show CDR1 as LGHNT and CDR2 as FRNRAP.

The chain recombines TRBV21-1 with TRBJ2-5; no check of the table's D call, TRBD2, against the DNA was made. TRBV21-1 is reported as a pseudogene. This CDR3 comprises 11 residues. CDR3 nucleotide sequence: TGTGCCAGCAGCGCGTGGGAGACCCAGTACTTC. Its translation: CASSAWETQYF.

The chain recombines TRBV7-2 with TRBJ2-1; 12 nucleotides match TRBD2. CDR3 length: 17 amino acids. V was pared by 5 bases and J by 7 bases, with 12 bases of the junction left unmatched. Looked up from germline, CDR1 is SGHTA and CDR2 is FQGNSA. The CDR3 DNA reads TGTGCCAGCAGCACTAGGGCTAGCGGGGGGGCTGGGAATGAGCAGTTCTTC. Translating gives CASSTRASGGAGNEQFF.

Comment on this clone: The same CDR3 can be traced to other DNA sequences in this sample. This chain links TRBV30 with TRBJ1-5; D is possibly TRBD1 (5 bases). This CDR3 contains 14 residues. The V gene's germline CDR1 is GTSNPN and CDR2 SVGIG (reference sequence). Trimming removed 3 bases from V and 2 bases from J, with 11 bases in between. The CDR3 protein is CAWRKGTGNQPQHF. Here the CDR3 DNA reads TGTGCCTGGAGAAAGGGGACTGGCAATCAGCCCCAGCATTTT.

The V call is TRBV4-1, the J call TRBJ2-1, with a weak D call TRBD1 (6 bases). The CDR3 extends over 15 amino acids. CDR1 is MGHRA and CDR2 is YSYEKL in the germline V gene. Trimming left V 6 bases short and J 2 bases short, with 14 bases between. The CDR3 loop is CASSRSGVTYNEQFF. CDR3 DNA: TGCGCCAGCAGTCGATCAGGGGTTACCTACAATGAGCAGTTCTTC.

The V and J genes are TRBV24-1 and TRBJ2-7; 12 bases are shared with TRBD2. This CDR3 has 16 amino acids. V gave up 3 bases and J gave up 5 bases; unmatched junction bases: 7. Looked up from germline, CDR1 is KGHDR and CDR2 is SFDVKD. The CDR3 loop reads CATSDTASGRAHEQYF. DNA for the CDR3: TGTGCCACCAGTGATACGGCTAGCGGGAGGGCCCACGAGCAGTACTTC.

V gene TRBV18 combines with J gene TRBJ2-7, with D tentatively TRBD2 (5 bases). Germline V CDR1 and CDR2: KGHSH, LQKENI. The CDR3 totals 16 residues. V was trimmed by 2 bases and J by 1 base, leaving 15 bases between them. The DNA of the CDR3 is TGTGCCAGCTCACCAGAGGCAGGAGGAGCTTCCTACGAGCAGTACTTC. This gives the protein CASSPEAGGASYEQYF.

V is TRBV2 and J is TRBJ1-3; D remains ambiguous. The ends were cut back, 4 bases at V and 0 bases at J, with 7 bases in the middle. The CDR3 covers 14 residues. The germline V gene encodes CDR1 SNHLY and CDR2 FYNNEI. In DNA, the CDR3 is TGTGCCAGCAGTGTTAAGAGCTCTGGAAACACCATATATTTT. Protein sequence: CASSVKSSGNTIYF.

The chain couples TRBV5-4 to TRBJ1-4; the match to TRBD1 covers 7 bases. This CDR3 contains 17 residues. V trimming: 3 bases; J trimming: 3 bases; junction bases outside the gene matches: 11. The germline gives CDR1 SGHNT, CDR2 YYREEE (reference sequence). The CDR3 protein is CASSYGQAGTPNEKLFF. The CDR3, as DNA: TGTGCCAGCAGCTACGGACAGGCCGGCACACCTAATGAAAAACTGTTTTTT.

The chain couples TRBV27 to TRBJ2-7; possible D gene TRBD2, 6 bases. The length of the CDR3 is 15 residues. Germline CDR1 and CDR2: MNHEY and SMNVEV (reference sequence). V gave up 6 bases and J gave up 1 base, with 16 bases separating them. The CDR3 DNA reads as TGTGCCAGCAGGGCCGACCGGGACTCTTCCTACGAGCAGTACTTC. Residues: CASRADRDSSYEQYF.

This chain links TRBV6-2 or TRBV6-3 with TRBJ1-1, with TRBD1 matching over 9 bases. The CDR3 is 17 residues long. The germline V gene encodes CDR1 MNHEY and CDR2 SVGEGT. Losses at the gene ends were 5 bases for V and 2 bases for J; bases not matched to a gene: 12. CDR3 in DNA: TGTGCCAGCAGTACCTTTTGGGGACAGGGACCCAACACTGAAGCTTTCTTT. Translated: CASSTFWGQGPNTEAFF.

The V and J genes are TRBV29-1 and TRBJ1-1; D perhaps matches TRBD1 (5 bases). This CDR3 region has 12 residues. Trimming removed 5 bases from V and 4 bases from J, with 11 bases in between. From germline, CDR1 is SQVTM and CDR2 ANQGSEA. The CDR3 nucleotides read TGCAGCGTTTCAGGGTCGGGCACTGAAGCTTTCTTT. It is translated as CSVSGSGTEAFF.

V gene TRBV5-5 combines with J gene TRBJ2-7, with 9 nucleotides matching TRBD2. V dropped 3 bases and J dropped 3; count of bases not matched to a gene: 4. This CDR3 has 14 amino acids. Looked up from germline, CDR1 is SGHKS and CDR2 is YYEKEE (reference sequence). CDR3 in amino acids: CASSWASGNYEQYF. The CDR3, as DNA: TGTGCCAGCAGCTGGGCTAGCGGGAACTACGAGCAGTACTTC.

The CDR3, as DNA: TGTGCCAGCAGCCCAGGGATTCGAAACACCATATATTTT. Translated, it gives CASSPGIRNTIYF. The rearrangement joins TRBV3-1 (or the pseudogene TRBV3-2) to TRBJ1-3; D possibly corresponds to TRBD1 (5 bases). The CDR3 loop spans 13 amino acids. The germline V gene has CDR1 LGHDT and CDR2 YNNKEL (reference sequence). V lost 4 bases to trimming and J lost 5 bases, with 9 bases between them.

V and J are TRBV28 and TRBJ1-2; TRBD1 is a possible D gene (5 bases). Germline-derived CDR1 and CDR2 are MDHEN and SYDVKM. The CDR3 is 11 residues long. The ends were cut back, 6 bases at V and 8 bases at J, with 10 bases in the middle. The DNA for the CDR3 is TGTGCCAGCAGACAGGTGGAGGGCTACACCTTC. Protein sequence: CASRQVEGYTF.

This chain links TRBV7-2 with TRBJ1-5, with D possibly being TRBD1 (6 bases). Germline CDR1 reads SGHTA; CDR2 reads FQGNSA. V lost 0 bases and J lost 10, with 10 bases in between. CDR3 length: 13 residues. CDR3 nucleotide sequence: TGTGCCAGCAGCTTAGCACAGGGTTCTCCCCAGCATTTT. Its protein product is CASSLAQGSPQHF.

V usage is TRBV27 and J usage is TRBJ1-2; D is ambiguous. Germline CDR1 is MNHEY and CDR2 is SMNVEV (reference sequence). V was clipped by 6 bases and J by 7 bases, with 18 bases between them. There are 14 residues in the CDR3. For the CDR3, the DNA is TGTGCCAGCAGCTCAATGGGAGGTTTGGGTGGCTACACCTTC. This sequence encodes CASSSMGGLGGYTF.